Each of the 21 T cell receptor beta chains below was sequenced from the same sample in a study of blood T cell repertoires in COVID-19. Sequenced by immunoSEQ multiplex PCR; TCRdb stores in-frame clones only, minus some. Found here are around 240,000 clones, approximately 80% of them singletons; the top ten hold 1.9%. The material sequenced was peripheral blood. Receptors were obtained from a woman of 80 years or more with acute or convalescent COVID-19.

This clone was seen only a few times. CDR3 nucleotide sequence: TGTGCCAGCAGTCCACATCCAGCGGCGGGCTATGGCTACACCTTC. Translation: CASSPHPAAGYGYTF. The chain carries TRBV27 and TRBJ1-2; the D is unclear. The germline gives CDR1 MNHEY, CDR2 SMNVEV (reference sequence). CDR3 length: 15 residues. Trimming shortened V by 5 bases and J by 4 bases, and 17 bases separated the two germline ends.

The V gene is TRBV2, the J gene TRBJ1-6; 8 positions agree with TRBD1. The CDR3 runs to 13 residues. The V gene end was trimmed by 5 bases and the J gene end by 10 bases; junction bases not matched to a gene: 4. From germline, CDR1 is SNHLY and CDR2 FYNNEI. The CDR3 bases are TGTGCCAGCAGTTCAGGGGGCCAATCACCCCTCCACTTT. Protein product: CASSSGGQSPLHF.

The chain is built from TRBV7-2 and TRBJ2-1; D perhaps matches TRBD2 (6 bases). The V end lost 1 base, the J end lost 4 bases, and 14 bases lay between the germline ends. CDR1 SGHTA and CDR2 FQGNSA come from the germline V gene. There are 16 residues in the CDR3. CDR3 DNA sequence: TGTGCCAGCAGCTTAGTTTCGAGCGGGTCATACAATGAGCAGTTCTTC. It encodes CASSLVSSGSYNEQFF. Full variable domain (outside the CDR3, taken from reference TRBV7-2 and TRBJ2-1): GAGVSQSPSNKVTEKGKDVELRCDPISGHTALYWYRQSLGQGLEFLIYFQGNSAPDKSGLPSDRFSAERTGGSVSTLTIQRTQQEDSAVYLCASSLVSSGSYNEQFFGPGTRLTVL.

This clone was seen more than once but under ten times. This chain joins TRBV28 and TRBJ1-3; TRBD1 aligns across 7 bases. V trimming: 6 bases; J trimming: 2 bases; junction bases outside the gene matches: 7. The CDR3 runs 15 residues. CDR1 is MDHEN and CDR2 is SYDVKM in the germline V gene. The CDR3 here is CASSPSGGTGNTIYF. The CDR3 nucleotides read TGTGCCAGCAGCCCCTCAGGGGGGACTGGAAACACCATATATTTT. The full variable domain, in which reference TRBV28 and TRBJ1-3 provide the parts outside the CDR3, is DVKVTQSSRYLVKRTGEKVFLECVQDMDHENMFWYRQDPGLGLRLIYFSYDVKMKEKGDIPEGYSVSREKKERFSLILESASTNQTSMYLCASSPSGGTGNTIYFGEGSWLTVV.

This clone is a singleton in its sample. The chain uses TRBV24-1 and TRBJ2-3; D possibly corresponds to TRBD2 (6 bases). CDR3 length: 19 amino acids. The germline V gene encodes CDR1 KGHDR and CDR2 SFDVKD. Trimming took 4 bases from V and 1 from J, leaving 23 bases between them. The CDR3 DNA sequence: TGTGCCACCAGTGACCCGTCGGGTGCGGGGCCCTGGGGCACAGATACGCAGTATTTT. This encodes CATSDPSGAGPWGTDTQYF.

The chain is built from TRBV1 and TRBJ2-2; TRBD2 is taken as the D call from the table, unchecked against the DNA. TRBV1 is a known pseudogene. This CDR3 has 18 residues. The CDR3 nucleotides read TGCACCAGCACCATCGAGGATAGCGGGGGGGCTGGCAAAGGGGAGCTGTTTTTT. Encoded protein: CTSTIEDSGGAGKGELFF.

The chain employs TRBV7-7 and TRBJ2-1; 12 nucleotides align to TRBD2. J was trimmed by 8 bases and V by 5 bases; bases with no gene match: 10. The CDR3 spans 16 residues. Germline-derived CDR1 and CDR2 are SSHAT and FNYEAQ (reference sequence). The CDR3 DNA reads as TGTGCCAGCAGCCAGACTACTAGCGGGGGGCGGGATGAGCAGTTCTTC. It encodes CASSQTTSGGRDEQFF.

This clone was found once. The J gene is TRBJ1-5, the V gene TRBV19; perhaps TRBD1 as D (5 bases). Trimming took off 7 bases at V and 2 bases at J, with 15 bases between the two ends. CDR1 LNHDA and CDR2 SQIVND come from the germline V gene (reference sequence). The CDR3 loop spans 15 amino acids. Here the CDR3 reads CASKVQGRGNQPQHF. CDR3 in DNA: TGTGCCAGTAAAGTTCAGGGAAGGGGCAATCAGCCCCAGCATTTT. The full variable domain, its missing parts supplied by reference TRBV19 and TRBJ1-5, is DGGITQSPKYLFRKEGQNVTLSCEQNLNHDAMYWYRQDPGQGLRLIYYSQIVNDFQKGDIAEGYSVSREKKESFPLTVTSAQKNPTAFYLCASKVQGRGNQPQHFGDGTRLSIL.

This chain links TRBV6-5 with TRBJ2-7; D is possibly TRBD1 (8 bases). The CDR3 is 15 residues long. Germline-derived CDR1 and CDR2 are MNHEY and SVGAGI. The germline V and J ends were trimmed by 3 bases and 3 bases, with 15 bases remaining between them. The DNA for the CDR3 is TGTGCCAGCAGTTATCGGACAGGGACTATCTACGAGCAGTACTTC. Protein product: CASSYRTGTIYEQYF.

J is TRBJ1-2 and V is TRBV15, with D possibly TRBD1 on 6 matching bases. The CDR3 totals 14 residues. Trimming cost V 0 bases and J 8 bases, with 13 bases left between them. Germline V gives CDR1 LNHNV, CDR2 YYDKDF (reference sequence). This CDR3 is CATSRDTPGEGYTF. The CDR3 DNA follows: TGTGCCACCAGCAGAGATACCCCAGGGGAAGGCTACACCTTC.

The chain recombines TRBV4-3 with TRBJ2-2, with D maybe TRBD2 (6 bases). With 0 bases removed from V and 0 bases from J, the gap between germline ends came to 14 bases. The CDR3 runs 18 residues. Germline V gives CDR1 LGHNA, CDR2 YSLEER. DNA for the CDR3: TGCGCCAGCAGCCAAGATTTGTTAGGCGGGACGAACACCGGGGAGCTGTTTTTT. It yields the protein CASSQDLLGGTNTGELFF.

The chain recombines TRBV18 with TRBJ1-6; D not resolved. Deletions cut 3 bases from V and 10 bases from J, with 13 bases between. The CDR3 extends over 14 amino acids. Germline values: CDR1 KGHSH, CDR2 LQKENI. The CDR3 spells CASSPSMTGSPLHF. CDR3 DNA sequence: TGTGCCAGCTCACCCTCAATGACCGGGTCACCCCTCCACTTT.

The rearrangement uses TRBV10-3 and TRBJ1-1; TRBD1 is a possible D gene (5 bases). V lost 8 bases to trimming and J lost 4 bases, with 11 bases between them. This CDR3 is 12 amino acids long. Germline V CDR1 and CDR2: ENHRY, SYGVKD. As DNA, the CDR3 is TGTGCCATCGGGGCCCTTTCCACTGAAGCTTTCTTT. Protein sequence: CAIGALSTEAFF.

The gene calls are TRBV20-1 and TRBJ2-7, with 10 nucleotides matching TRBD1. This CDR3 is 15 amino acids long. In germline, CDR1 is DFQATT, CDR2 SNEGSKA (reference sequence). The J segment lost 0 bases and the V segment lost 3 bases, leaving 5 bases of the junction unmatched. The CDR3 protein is CSASPGTGDSYEQYF. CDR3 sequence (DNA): TGCAGTGCTAGTCCCGGGACAGGGGACTCCTACGAGCAGTACTTC.

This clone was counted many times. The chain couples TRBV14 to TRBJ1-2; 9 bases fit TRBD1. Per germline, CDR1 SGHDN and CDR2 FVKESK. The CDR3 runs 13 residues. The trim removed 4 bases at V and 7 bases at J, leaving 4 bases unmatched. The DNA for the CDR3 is TGTGCCAGCAGCCGGGGACAGGGTCGTGGCTACACCTTC. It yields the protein CASSRGQGRGYTF.

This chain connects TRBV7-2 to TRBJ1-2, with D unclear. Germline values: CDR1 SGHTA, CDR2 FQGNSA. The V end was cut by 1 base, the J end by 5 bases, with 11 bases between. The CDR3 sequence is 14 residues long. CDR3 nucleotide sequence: TGTGCCAGCAGCTTAGGCGTTCGAGAATATGGCTACACCTTC. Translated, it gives CASSLGVREYGYTF. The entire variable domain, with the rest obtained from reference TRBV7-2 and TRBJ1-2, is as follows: GAGVSQSPSNKVTEKGKDVELRCDPISGHTALYWYRQSLGQGLEFLIYFQGNSAPDKSGLPSDRFSAERTGGSVSTLTIQRTQQEDSAVYLCASSLGVREYGYTFGSGTRLTVV.

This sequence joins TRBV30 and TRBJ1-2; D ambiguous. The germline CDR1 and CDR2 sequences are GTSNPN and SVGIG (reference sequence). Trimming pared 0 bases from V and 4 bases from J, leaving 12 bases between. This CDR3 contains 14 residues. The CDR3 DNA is TGTGCCTGGAGTGTCACGGGGATGGGCTATGGCTACACCTTC. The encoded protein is CAWSVTGMGYGYTF.

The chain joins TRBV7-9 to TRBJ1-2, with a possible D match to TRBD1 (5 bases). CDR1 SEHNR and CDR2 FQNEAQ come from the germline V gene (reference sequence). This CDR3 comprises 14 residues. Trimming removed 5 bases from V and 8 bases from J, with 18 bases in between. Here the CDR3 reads CASSPPDMIIGYTF. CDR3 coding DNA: TGTGCCAGCAGCCCTCCGGACATGATTATAGGCTACACCTTC.

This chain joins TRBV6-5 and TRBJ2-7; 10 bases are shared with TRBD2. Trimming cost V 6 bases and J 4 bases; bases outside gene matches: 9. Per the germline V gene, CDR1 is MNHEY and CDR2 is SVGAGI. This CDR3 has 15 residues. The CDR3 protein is CASRTLLAGAYEQYF. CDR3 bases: TGTGCCAGCAGGACCCTTCTAGCGGGAGCGTACGAGCAGTACTTC.

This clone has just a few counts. In DNA, the CDR3 is TGTGCCAGCAGCCAAGACCTTCCAACCCCCTGGAGTTTATCTGGAAACACCATATATTTT. Translation: CASSQDLPTPWSLSGNTIYF. V gene TRBV3-1 (or the pseudogene TRBV3-2) combines with J gene TRBJ1-3; D gene uncertain. CDR3 length: 20 residues. The ends were cut back, 0 bases at V and 1 base at J, with 22 bases in the middle. Germline V CDR1 and CDR2: LGHDT, YNNKEL (reference sequence).

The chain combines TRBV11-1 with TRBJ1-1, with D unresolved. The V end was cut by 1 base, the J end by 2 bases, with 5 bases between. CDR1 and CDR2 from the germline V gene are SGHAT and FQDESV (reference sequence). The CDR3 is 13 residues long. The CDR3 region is CASSLGANTEAFF. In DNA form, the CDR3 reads TGTGCCAGCAGCTTAGGGGCAAACACTGAAGCTTTCTTT.